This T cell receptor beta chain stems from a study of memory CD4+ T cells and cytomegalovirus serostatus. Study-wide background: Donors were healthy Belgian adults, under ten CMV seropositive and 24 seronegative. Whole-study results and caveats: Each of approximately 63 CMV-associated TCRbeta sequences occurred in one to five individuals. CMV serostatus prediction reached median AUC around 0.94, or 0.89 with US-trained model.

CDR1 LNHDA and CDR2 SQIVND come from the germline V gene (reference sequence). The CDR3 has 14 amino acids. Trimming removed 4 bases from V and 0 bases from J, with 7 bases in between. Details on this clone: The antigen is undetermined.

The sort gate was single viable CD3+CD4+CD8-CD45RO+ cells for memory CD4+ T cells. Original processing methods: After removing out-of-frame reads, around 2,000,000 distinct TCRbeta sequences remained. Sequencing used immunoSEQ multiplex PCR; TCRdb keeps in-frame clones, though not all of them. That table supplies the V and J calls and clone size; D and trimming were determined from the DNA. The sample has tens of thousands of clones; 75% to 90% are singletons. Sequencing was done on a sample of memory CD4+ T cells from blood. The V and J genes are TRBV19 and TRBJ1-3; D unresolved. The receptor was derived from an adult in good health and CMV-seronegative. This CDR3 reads CASSTLLSGNTIYF. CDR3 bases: TGTGCCAGTAGTACACTGCTCTCTGGAAACACCATATATTTT.